Included here is one TCR beta chain sequence, with context. Its antigen is still unknown. The data belong to a study of blood T cells in healthy people across ages. Broader study findings: Greater diversity and more naive CD4+ cells were seen in long-lived donors than in aged donors.

CDR1 is LGHDT, CDR2 YNNKEL, per germline (reference sequence). V lost 6 bases and J 2 bases, leaving 10 bases between the germline ends. The CDR3 is 13 residues long. Next came a second PCR, run for roughly 6 to 11 cycles, which used a sample-barcoded 5' primer along with a J-beta primer mix. Each cDNA molecule received a tag from a template-switch adaptor that had 12 random nucleotides. At least 3 million CDR3-containing paired-end reads were obtained per sample. TCRdb itself ran the 5' RACE reads through MiXCR, one entry per CDR3 protein. The sample holds approximately 670,000 distinct CDR3 sequences, roughly two fifths seen once.

V and J are TRBV3-1 and TRBJ1-2; D not certain. Sequencing was carried out using blood. This clonotype was sampled from an elderly man in good health. The CDR3 region has the DNA TGTGCCAGCAGTCTCCGCTGGAACTATGGCTACACCTTC. Translating gives CASSLRWNYGYTF.